The 2 T cell receptor beta chains below were found in one sample sequenced in a study of a mutant IDH1 vaccine in newly diagnosed glioma. Time point of the sample: week 23, last vaccination. One vaccine dose held 300 ug of mutant IDH1 20-mer peptide and came with topical imiquimod. Profiling relied on immunoSEQ multiplex PCR, and the TCRdb table lists in-frame clones only, not all of them. The sample carries around 78,000 clones, approximately 85% recorded once. These receptors are not linked to any known antigen. The material was PBMCs, obtained from a glioma patient whose treatment included an IDH1 peptide vaccine. These receptors were obtained from a man in his thirties or forties with glioma. Some clones in this sample may be carry-over from other donors' samples.

The chain has TRBV7-9 and TRBJ1-2; D uncertain. The CDR3 sequence is 15 residues long. CDR1 and CDR2 from the germline V gene are SEHNR and FQNEAQ (reference sequence). The V and J ends lost 2 bases and 7 bases respectively, with 17 bases between them. The CDR3 DNA reads as TGTGCCAGCAGCTTATCAGGCCGGTTTCAAGGTGGCTACACCTTC. Translated: CASSLSGRFQGGYTF.

Turning to this clone: At one end the junction does not follow the germline gene, possibly because of a read error. This chain uses TRBV28 with TRBJ1-2; the D gene is possibly TRBD1 (5 bases). The CDR3 runs 12 residues. Germline loops: CDR1 MDHEN, CDR2 SYDVKM. In DNA, the CDR3 is TGTGTCAGCACTTCGGGGGACTATGGCTACACCTTC. It translates to CVSTSGDYGYTF.